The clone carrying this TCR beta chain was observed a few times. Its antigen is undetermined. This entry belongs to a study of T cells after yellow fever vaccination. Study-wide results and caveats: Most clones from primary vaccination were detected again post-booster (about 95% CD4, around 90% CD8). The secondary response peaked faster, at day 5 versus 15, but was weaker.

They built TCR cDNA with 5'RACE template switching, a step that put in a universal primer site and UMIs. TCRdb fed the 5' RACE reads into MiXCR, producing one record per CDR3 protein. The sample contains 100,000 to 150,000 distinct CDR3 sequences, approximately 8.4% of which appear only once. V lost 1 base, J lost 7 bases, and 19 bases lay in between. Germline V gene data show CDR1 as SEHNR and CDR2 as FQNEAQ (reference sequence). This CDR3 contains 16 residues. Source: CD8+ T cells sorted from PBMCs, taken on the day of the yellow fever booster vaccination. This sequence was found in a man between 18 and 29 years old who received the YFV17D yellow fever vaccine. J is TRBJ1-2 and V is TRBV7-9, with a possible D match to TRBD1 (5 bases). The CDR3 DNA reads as TGTGCCAGCAGCTTAGGTGATCGCGGGGCGTTAGGTGGCTACACCTTC. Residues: CASSLGDRGALGGYTF.